The rows below give T cell receptor beta chains drawn from one sample of a study of blood T cell repertoires in COVID-19. TCRdb's table, derived via immunoSEQ multiplex PCR, lists solely in-frame clones and lacks some. The sample yields some 180,000 clones, about four fifths seen once. What was sequenced was peripheral blood. The receptors shown here come from a man in his 60s with acute or convalescent COVID-19. CDR3s include the opening cysteine and the closing phenylalanine or tryptophan. The order of the fields is CDR3 protein, CDR3 DNA, CDR3 length, D gene, clone size, V gene, J gene. The D gene is left open where the match is weak. Clone size is given for some rows only: seen once, a few or many times, or a class if the clone is expanded.

CDR3: CASSPWTTGSYNEQFF
DNA: TGTGCCAGTAGCCCCTGGACGACAGGCTCCTACAATGAGCAGTTCTTC
length: 16
D: NA
size: NA
V: TRBV19
J: TRBJ2-1

CDR3: CASSPRAGYEQFF
DNA: TGTGCCAGCAGCCCCCGAGCGGGCTATGAGCAGTTCTTC
length: 13
D: NA
size: NA
V: TRBV3-1/TRBV3-2
J: TRBJ2-1

CDR3: CASSQDYYQPQHF
DNA: TGCGCCAGCAGCCAAGACTACTATCAGCCCCAGCATTTT
length: 13
D: NA
size: NA
V: TRBV4-1
J: TRBJ1-5

CDR3: CATSGGQGGGNTIYF
DNA: TGTGCCACCAGCGGGGGACAGGGGGGTGGAAACACCATATATTTT
length: 15
D: TRBD1
size: once
V: TRBV15
J: TRBJ1-3

CDR3: CASSLAWDRVRERKKGEQFF
DNA: TGTGCCAGCAGCTTGGCCTGGGACAGGGTTAGGGAGAGAAAGAAGGGTGAGCAGTTCTTC
length: 20
D: TRBD1
size: NA
V: TRBV5-5
J: TRBJ2-1

CDR3: CASGLVRGGGGHEQYF
DNA: TGTGCTAGTGGTTTGGTACGTGGGGGAGGCGGGCACGAGCAGTACTTC
length: 16
D: NA
size: NA
V: TRBV12-5
J: TRBJ2-7

CDR3: CASSPEGLGGYTF
DNA: TGTGCCAGCTCACCCGAGGGACTGGGCGGCTACACCTTC
length: 13
D: NA
size: NA
V: TRBV18
J: TRBJ1-2

CDR3: CASSQTQGARGKEKVVGNEQFF
DNA: TGCGCCAGCAGCCAAACTCAGGGGGCGCGCGGAAAAGAGAAGGTTGTAGGGAATGAGCAGTTCTTC
length: 22
D: TRBD1
size: NA
V: TRBV4-3
J: TRBJ2-1

CDR3: CASSDEAGWNQETQYF
DNA: TGCGCCAGCAGCGACGAAGCGGGGTGGAACCAAGAGACCCAGTACTTC
length: 16
D: TRBD2
size: NA
V: TRBV4-1
J: TRBJ2-5

CDR3: CASSANSWTGVGYNEQFF
DNA: TGTGCCAGCAGCGCTAATAGTTGGACAGGGGTTGGGTACAATGAGCAGTTCTTC
length: 18
D: TRBD1
size: once
V: TRBV2
J: TRBJ2-1

CDR3: CASSTGGRDEQYF
DNA: TGTGCCAGCAGTACAGGGGGCCGGGACGAGCAGTACTTC
length: 13
D: TRBD1
size: NA
V: TRBV2
J: TRBJ2-7

CDR3: CASSPRPVNEKLFF
DNA: TGTGCCAGCAGCCCCCGTCCCGTTAATGAAAAACTGTTTTTT
length: 14
D: NA
size: few
V: TRBV6-5
J: TRBJ1-4

CDR3: CASSLLAYEQYF
DNA: TGTGCCAGCAGCTTATTAGCTTACGAGCAGTACTTC
length: 12
D: NA
size: few
V: TRBV13
J: TRBJ2-7

CDR3: CASSQGGQTNQPQHF
DNA: TGCGCCAGCAGCCAAGGGGGACAAACTAATCAGCCCCAGCATTTT
length: 15
D: NA
size: NA
V: TRBV4-1
J: TRBJ1-5

CDR3: CAISDSGGAGDTQYF
DNA: TGTGCCATCAGTGACAGCGGGGGGGCTGGAGATACGCAGTATTTT
length: 15
D: TRBD2
size: NA
V: TRBV10-3
J: TRBJ2-3

CDR3: CASSDPGFRTGELFF
DNA: TGTGCCAGTTCTGATCCGGGATTCCGAACCGGGGAGCTGTTTTTT
length: 15
D: NA
size: NA
V: TRBV19
J: TRBJ2-2

CDR3: CATSDSPVSTDTQYF
DNA: TGTGCCACCAGTGATTCACCGGTCAGCACAGATACGCAGTATTTT
length: 15
D: NA
size: once
V: TRBV24-1
J: TRBJ2-3

CDR3: CASSFPSAPLHF
DNA: TGTGCCAGCAGTTTCCCGAGCGCGCCCCTCCACTTT
length: 12
D: NA
size: NA
V: TRBV27
J: TRBJ1-6

CDR3: CASTNFNEQFF
DNA: TGTGCCAGCACAAATTTTAATGAGCAGTTCTTC
length: 11
D: NA
size: NA
V: TRBV6-1
J: TRBJ2-1

CDR3: CASSLGGGANQPQHF
DNA: TGTGCCAGCAGCTTAGGCGGGGGCGCCAATCAGCCCCAGCATTTT
length: 15
D: NA
size: NA
V: TRBV7-2
J: TRBJ1-5

CDR3: CATQTSGRANEQFF
DNA: TGTGCCACTCAGACTAGCGGGAGGGCAAATGAGCAGTTCTTC
length: 14
D: TRBD2
size: NA
V: TRBV24-1
J: TRBJ2-1

CDR3: CASSQDPGVGYEQYF
DNA: TGCGCCAGCAGCCAAGACCCCGGGGTTGGCTACGAGCAGTACTTC
length: 15
D: NA
size: once
V: TRBV4-3
J: TRBJ2-7

CDR3: CSATTGGHLFF
DNA: TGCAGTGCTACCACGGGGGGCCACCTGTTCTTC
length: 11
D: NA
size: few
V: TRBV20-1
J: TRBJ2-1

CDR3: CASSPLGQKDTGELFF
DNA: TGTGCCAGCTCACCATTGGGACAGAAGGACACCGGGGAGCTGTTTTTT
length: 16
D: TRBD1
size: NA
V: TRBV18
J: TRBJ2-2

CDR3: CASSIDPGKGVSYEQYF
DNA: TGTGCCAGTAGTATAGATCCCGGGAAGGGGGTATCCTACGAGCAGTACTTC
length: 17
D: NA
size: NA
V: TRBV19
J: TRBJ2-7

CDR3: CASSLTAGAGRTDTQYF
DNA: TGCGCCAGCAGCTTGACGGCGGGAGCAGGGAGGACAGATACGCAGTATTTT
length: 17
D: TRBD2
size: NA
V: TRBV5-1
J: TRBJ2-3

CDR3: CASSPSSLTGHISGNTIYF
DNA: TGTGCCAGCAGCCCCTCCAGCCTGACAGGTCACATCTCTGGAAACACCATATATTTT
length: 19
D: NA
size: NA
V: TRBV7-9
J: TRBJ1-3

CDR3: CASGYVTGQVSYEQYF
DNA: TGTGCTAGTGGTTACGTCACGGGACAGGTTTCCTACGAGCAGTACTTC
length: 16
D: TRBD1
size: NA
V: TRBV12-5
J: TRBJ2-7

CDR3: CASSIEVMDRKFYSNQPQHF
DNA: TGTGCCAGTAGTATTGAAGTTATGGACAGAAAGTTTTATAGCAATCAGCCCCAGCATTTT
length: 20
D: NA
size: NA
V: TRBV19
J: TRBJ1-5

CDR3: CASSYLLAGLGRVSFF
DNA: TGTGCCAGCAGTTACCTTCTAGCGGGGCTGGGCAGGGTATCGTTCTTC
length: 16
D: TRBD2
size: few
V: TRBV6-2/TRBV6-3
J: TRBJ2-1

CDR3: CAISVREETQYF
DNA: TGTGCCATCAGTGTACGGGAAGAGACCCAGTACTTC
length: 12
D: NA
size: NA
V: TRBV10-3
J: TRBJ2-5

CDR3: CASSQPVGTSVYNEQFF
DNA: TGTGCCAGCAGCCAGCCCGTCGGGACTAGCGTATACAATGAGCAGTTCTTC
length: 17
D: TRBD2
size: NA
V: TRBV4-2
J: TRBJ2-1

CDR3: CSARVEGAAFF
DNA: TGCAGTGCTAGAGTGGAGGGGGCAGCTTTCTTT
length: 11
D: TRBD1
size: NA
V: TRBV20-1
J: TRBJ1-1

CDR3: CASRQDYGYTF
DNA: TGTGCCAGCAGGCAGGACTATGGCTACACCTTC
length: 11
D: NA
size: NA
V: TRBV12-3/TRBV12-4
J: TRBJ1-2

CDR3: CASSLGGADRNTIYF
DNA: TGTGCCAGCAGCTTAGGCGGGGCAGACAGAAACACCATATATTTT
length: 15
D: NA
size: NA
V: TRBV11-2
J: TRBJ1-3

CDR3: CASSVGPGGITEAFF
DNA: TGTGCCAGCAGCGTAGGGCCGGGAGGTATCACTGAAGCTTTCTTT
length: 15
D: NA
size: NA
V: TRBV9
J: TRBJ1-1

CDR3: CATSEGQRTDTQYF
DNA: TGTGCCACCAGTGAAGGACAGAGGACAGATACGCAGTATTTT
length: 14
D: NA
size: NA
V: TRBV24-1
J: TRBJ2-3

CDR3: CASSPGDRDNYGYTF
DNA: TGCGCCAGCAGCCCGGGCGACAGGGACAACTATGGCTACACCTTC
length: 15
D: TRBD1
size: NA
V: TRBV5-1
J: TRBJ1-2

CDR3: CASSTHRGGPTYEQYF
DNA: TGTGCCAGTAGTACACACCGCGGGGGACCCACCTACGAGCAGTACTTC
length: 16
D: TRBD2
size: NA
V: TRBV19
J: TRBJ2-7

CDR3: CASSIGTGLGYGYTF
DNA: TGTGCCAGTAGTATCGGGACAGGGTTGGGCTATGGCTACACCTTC
length: 15
D: TRBD1
size: NA
V: TRBV19
J: TRBJ1-2

CDR3: CASSRGGGNYGYTF
DNA: TGTGCCAGTAGTAGGGGAGGTGGGAACTATGGCTACACCTTC
length: 14
D: NA
size: NA
V: TRBV19
J: TRBJ1-2

CDR3: CASRGLAGGVMFF
DNA: TGTGCCAGCAGGGGACTAGCGGGGGGAGTGATGTTCTTC
length: 13
D: TRBD2
size: NA
V: TRBV9
J: TRBJ2-1